This TCR beta chain was sequenced during a study of long-term antiretroviral therapy in people with HIV. Study in general: A decade or so separates the oldest specimens from the later 2015 immediate-ART recommendation.

V lost 4 bases, J lost 0 bases, and 11 bases lay in between. The CDR3 runs to 14 residues. In germline, CDR1 is SGHRS, CDR2 YFSETQ. Study-level findings and limits: ART-treated samples gained diversity yet remained below transplant donor controls.

At the survey level, the v3.0 immunoSEQ assay was run. In sequencing, about 40,000-55,000 T-cell genomes per sample were targeted. Produced via immunoSEQ multiplex PCR; TCRdb's table is partial and in-frame only. The table has 22,000 or so clones, 75% to 90% seen once. As concerns this clone: Its antigen is not known.

This TCR came from a man aged 25 to 40 with HIV. The sequences come from unsorted PBMCs, collected 5.9 years after starting antiretroviral therapy. The genes are TRBV5-1 and TRBJ2-7; perhaps D is TRBD1 or TRBD2 (5 bases each). CDR3: CASSTSGSSYEQYF. The CDR3 region has the DNA TGCGCCAGCAGCACCTCAGGGAGCTCCTACGAGCAGTACTTC. Supplemented by reference TRBV5-1 and TRBJ2-7, the full variable domain reads KAGVTQTPRYLIKTRGQQVTLSCSPISGHRSVSWYQQTPGQGLQFLFEYFSETQRNKGNFPGRFSGRQFSNSRSEMNVSTLELGDSALYLCASSTSGSSYEQYFGPGTRLTVT.